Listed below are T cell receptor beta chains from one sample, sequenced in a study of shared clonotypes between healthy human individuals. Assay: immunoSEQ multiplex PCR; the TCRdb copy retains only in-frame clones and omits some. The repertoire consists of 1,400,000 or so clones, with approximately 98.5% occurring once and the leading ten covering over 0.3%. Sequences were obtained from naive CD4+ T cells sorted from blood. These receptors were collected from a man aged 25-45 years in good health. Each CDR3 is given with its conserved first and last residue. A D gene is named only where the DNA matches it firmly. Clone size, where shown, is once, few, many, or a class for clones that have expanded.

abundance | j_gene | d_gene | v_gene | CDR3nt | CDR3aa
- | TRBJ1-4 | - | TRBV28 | TGTGCCAGCACCCCCAGAAGGGCCCGATTTGCAACTAATGAAAAACTGTTTTTT | CASTPRRARFATNEKLFF
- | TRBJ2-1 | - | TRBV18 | TGTGCCAGCTCACCGGGACAAACCTACAATGAGCAGTTCTTC | CASSPGQTYNEQFF
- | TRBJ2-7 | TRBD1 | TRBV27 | TGTGCCAGCAGTAAAAGACAGGGGGCGTCCGCTCTGGGGCAGTACTTC | CASSKRQGASALGQYF
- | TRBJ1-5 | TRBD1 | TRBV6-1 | TGTGCCAGCCGAAACAGGGGTAATCAGCCCCAGCATTTT | CASRNRGNQPQHF
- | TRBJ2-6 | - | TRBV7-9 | TGTGCCAGCAGCTTCTCCAGGAGTAGTGGGGCCAACGTCCTGACTTTC | CASSFSRSSGANVLTF
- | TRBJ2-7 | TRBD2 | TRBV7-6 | TGTGCCAGCAGCTTAGTCTGGGGACTAGCGGGAGGAGCCGGGACCTACGAGCAGTACTTC | CASSLVWGLAGGAGTYEQYF
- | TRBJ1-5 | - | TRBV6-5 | TGTGCCAGCAGTTACCGGGGCGTAAATGGCAATCAGCCCCAGCATTTT | CASSYRGVNGNQPQHF
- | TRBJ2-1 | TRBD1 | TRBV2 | TGTGCCAGCAGCGGGACAGGGGGCAAGGGATCTGAGCGCAATGAGCAGTTCTTC | CASSGTGGKGSERNEQFF
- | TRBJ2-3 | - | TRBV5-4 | TGTGCCAGCAGCACTTGGTGGGGACATAAGGATACGCAGTATTTT | CASSTWWGHKDTQYF
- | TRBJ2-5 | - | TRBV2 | TGTGCCAGTGGGGGACCCCTGTACCAAGAGACCCAGTACTTC | CASGGPLYQETQYF
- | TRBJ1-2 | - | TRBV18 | TGTGCCAGCTCACCACCGACGGAGAGAGGTGGCTACACCTTC | CASSPPTERGGYTF
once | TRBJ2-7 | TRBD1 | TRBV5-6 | TGTGCCAGCAGTATAAAACACAGGGGAAACTACGAGCAGTACTTC | CASSIKHRGNYEQYF
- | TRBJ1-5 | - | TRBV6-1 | TGTGCCAGCTCGATAAGCGGTCAGCCCCAGCATTTT | CASSISGQPQHF
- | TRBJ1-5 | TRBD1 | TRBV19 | TGTGCCAGTAGTTCTGGACAGGGCTATCAGCCCCAGCATTTT | CASSSGQGYQPQHF
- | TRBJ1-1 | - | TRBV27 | TGTGCCAGCAGCGTCAGGGAATACACTGAAGCTTTCTTT | CASSVREYTEAFF
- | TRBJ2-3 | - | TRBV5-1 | TGCGCCAGCAGCTTGATCGCAGATACGCAGTATTTT | CASSLIADTQYF
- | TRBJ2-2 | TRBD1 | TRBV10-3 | TGTGCCATCAGCAAATCCGGGACAGCATCGGCGAACACCGGGGAGCTGTTTTTT | CAISKSGTASANTGELFF
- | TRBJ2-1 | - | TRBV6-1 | TGTGCCAGCAGTGAAAACCTCTTGAAGCACAATGAGCAGTTCTTC | CASSENLLKHNEQFF
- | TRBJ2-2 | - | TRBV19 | TGTGCCAGTAGTATTAGGCGGCTCGGGGGGGAGCTGTTTTTT | CASSIRRLGGELFF
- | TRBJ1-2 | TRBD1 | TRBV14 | TGTGCCAGCAGCCGACAGGGAAGGGGCTATGGCTACACCTTC | CASSRQGRGYGYTF
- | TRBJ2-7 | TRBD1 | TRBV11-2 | TGTGCCAGCAGCGCTAACAGGGGGCCCAGCTACGAGCAGTACTTC | CASSANRGPSYEQYF
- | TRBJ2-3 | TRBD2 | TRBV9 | TGTGCCAGCAGCGTAACTAGCGGGAGGACAGATACGCAGTATTTT | CASSVTSGRTDTQYF
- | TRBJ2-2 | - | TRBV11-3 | TGTGCCAGCAGCTTAGGTGGGAGAACCGGGGAGCTGTTTTTT | CASSLGGRTGELFF
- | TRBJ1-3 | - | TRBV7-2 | TGTGCTTGGGCGTACGAACTTGGAAACACCATATATTTT | CAWAYELGNTIYF
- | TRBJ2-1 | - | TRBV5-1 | TGCGCCAGCAGCTTGTTAGCGGCAGTCTACAATGAGCAGTTCTTC | CASSLLAAVYNEQFF
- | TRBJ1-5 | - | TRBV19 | TGTGCCAGTACGACATGGGGGGCTGTCAATCAGCCCCAGCATTTT | CASTTWGAVNQPQHF
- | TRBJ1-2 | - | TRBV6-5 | TGTGCCAGCAGGGGGGGCGCATATGGCTACACCTTC | CASRGGAYGYTF
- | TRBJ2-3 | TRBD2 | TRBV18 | TGTGCCAGCTCACCTGGGAGGGAGTTATCCACAGATACGCAGTATTTT | CASSPGRELSTDTQYF
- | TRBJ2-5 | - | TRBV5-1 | TGCGCCAGCAGCTTGGCCCCCCGGACAAGAGAGACCCAGTACTTC | CASSLAPRTRETQYF
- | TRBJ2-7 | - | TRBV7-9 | TGTGCCAGCAGCTTATTGCCCGATTACGAGCAGTACTTC | CASSLLPDYEQYF
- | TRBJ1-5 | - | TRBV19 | TGTGCCAGTAGTAGTAGGATTAATCAGCCCCAGCATTTT | CASSSRINQPQHF
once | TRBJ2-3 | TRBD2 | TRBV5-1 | TGCGCCAGTCGCCGGCGGGAGCTCACAGATACGCAGTATTTT | CASRRRELTDTQYF
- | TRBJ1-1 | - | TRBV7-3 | TGTGCCAGCAGCTTAATGGGGGATTGGACGTACACTGAAGCTTTCTTT | CASSLMGDWTYTEAFF
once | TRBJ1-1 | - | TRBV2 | TGTGCCAGCAGCCCGGCTACGAGCAGGGCGACTGAAGCTTTCTTT | CASSPATSRATEAFF
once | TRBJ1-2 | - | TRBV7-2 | TGTGCCAGCAGGGAGACTAGGGCTGGAGATGGCTACACCTTC | CASRETRAGDGYTF